A single sample is the source of the 4 T cell receptor beta chains below, sequenced in a study of blood T cell repertoires in COVID-19. The protocol was immunoSEQ multiplex PCR, while the TCRdb copy is restricted to in-frame clones and leaves out a portion. The data contain 60,000 to 65,000 clones, around 83% of them seen just once; the ten biggest clones take up 9.5% to 13%. Sequencing was performed on peripheral blood. The receptor source for this set is a man over 45 with COVID-19, enrolled during active disease.

This clone was found a few times. This chain links TRBV7-9 with TRBJ2-5; 8 nucleotides align to TRBD2. Germline V CDR1 and CDR2: SEHNR, FQNEAQ (reference sequence). This CDR3 comprises 15 residues. J gave up 3 bases and V 0 bases, and 3 bases lay outside the gene matches. The DNA for the CDR3 is TGTGCCAGCAGCTTAGCGGGGACTAGAAAAGAGACCCAGTACTTC. Protein: CASSLAGTRKETQYF.

The count of this clone is one. This chain connects TRBV30 to TRBJ1-2; TRBD1 might be the D (5 bases). Germline CDR1 is GTSNPN and CDR2 is SVGIG (reference sequence). The CDR3 spans 15 residues. The germline V and J ends were trimmed by 1 base and 7 bases, with 19 bases remaining between them. The CDR3 here is CAWSAWGEGVGGYTF. CDR3 DNA sequence: TGTGCCTGGAGTGCATGGGGGGAAGGGGTAGGTGGCTACACCTTC.

The J gene is TRBJ2-1, the V gene TRBV7-6; the match to TRBD2 covers 7 bases. Trimming at V came to 5 bases and at J to 4 bases, leaving 5 bases not matched to a gene. The CDR3 length is 14 residues. CDR1 SGHVS and CDR2 FNYEAQ come from the germline V gene. The CDR3 loop reads CASSRSGVYNEQFF. CDR3 sequence (DNA): TGTGCCAGCAGCCGAAGCGGGGTTTACAATGAGCAGTTCTTC.

This chain connects TRBV19 to TRBJ1-4; TRBD1 matches 7 bases. V was pared by 3 bases and J by 7 bases, with 8 bases of the junction left unmatched. This CDR3 has 15 amino acids. The germline CDR1 and CDR2 sequences are LNHDA and SQIVND (reference sequence). This chain's CDR3 is CASSMMTGRSEKLFF. CDR3 coding DNA: TGTGCCAGTAGTATGATGACAGGGCGATCTGAAAAACTGTTTTTT.